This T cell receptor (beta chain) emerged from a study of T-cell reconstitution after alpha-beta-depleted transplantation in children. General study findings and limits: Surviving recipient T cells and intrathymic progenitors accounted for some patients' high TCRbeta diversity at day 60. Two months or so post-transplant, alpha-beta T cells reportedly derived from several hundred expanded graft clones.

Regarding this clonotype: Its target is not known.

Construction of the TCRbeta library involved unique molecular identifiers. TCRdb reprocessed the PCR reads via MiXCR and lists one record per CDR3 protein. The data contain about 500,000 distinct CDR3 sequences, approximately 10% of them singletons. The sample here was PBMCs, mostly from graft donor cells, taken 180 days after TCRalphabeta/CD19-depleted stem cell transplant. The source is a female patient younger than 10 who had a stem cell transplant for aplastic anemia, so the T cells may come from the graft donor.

As DNA, the CDR3 is TGTGCCGCTAGGGACAGGGATCCCGCAGATACGCAGTATTTT. Translated: CAARDRDPADTQYF. The V and J genes are TRBV25-1 and TRBJ2-3, with 9 positions matching TRBD1. Germline trimming cut 11 bases from V and 4 bases from J; bases unmatched to any gene: 10. The CDR3 has 14 residues. Germline values: CDR1 MGHDK, CDR2 SYGVNS.